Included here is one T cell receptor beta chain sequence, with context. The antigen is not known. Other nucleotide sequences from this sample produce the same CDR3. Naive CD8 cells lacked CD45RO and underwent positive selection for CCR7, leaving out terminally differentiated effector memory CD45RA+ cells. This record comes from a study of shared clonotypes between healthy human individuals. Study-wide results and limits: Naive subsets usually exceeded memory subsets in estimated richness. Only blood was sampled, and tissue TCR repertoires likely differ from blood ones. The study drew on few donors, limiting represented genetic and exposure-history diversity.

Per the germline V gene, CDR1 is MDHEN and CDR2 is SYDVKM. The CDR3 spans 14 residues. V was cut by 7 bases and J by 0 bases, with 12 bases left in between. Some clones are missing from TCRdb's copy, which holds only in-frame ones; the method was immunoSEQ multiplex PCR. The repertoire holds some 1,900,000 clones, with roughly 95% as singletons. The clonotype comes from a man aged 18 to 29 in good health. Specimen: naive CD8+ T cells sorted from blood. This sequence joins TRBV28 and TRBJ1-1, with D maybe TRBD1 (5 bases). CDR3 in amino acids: CASTFRGVNTEAFF. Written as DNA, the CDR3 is TGTGCCAGCACTTTCCGGGGGGTGAACACTGAAGCTTTCTTT.